These 21 T cell receptor beta chains originate from one sample sequenced in a study of blood T cell repertoires in COVID-19. The protocol was immunoSEQ multiplex PCR, while the TCRdb copy is restricted to in-frame clones and leaves out a portion. The sample has 150,000 to 180,000 clones; approximately 92% are singletons. Sequencing was carried out using peripheral blood. All receptors come from a woman aged 40-49 years with acute or convalescent COVID-19.

The chain couples TRBV29-1 to TRBJ2-7, with no clear D. The germline V and J ends were trimmed by 6 bases and 1 base, with 16 bases remaining between them. CDR3 length equals 14 residues. CDR1 is SQVTM, CDR2 ANQGSEA, per germline. The DNA of the CDR3 is TGCAGCGTGACTTTTCCTTTGGTTTCCTACGAGCAGTACTTC. Translation: CSVTFPLVSYEQYF.

The gene calls are TRBV5-5 and TRBJ2-2, with D maybe TRBD1 (6 bases). Germline CDR1 and CDR2: SGHKS and YYEKEE (reference sequence). V lost 1 base to trimming and J lost 4 bases, with 14 bases between them. This CDR3 has 16 residues. This chain's CDR3 is CASSLLGALGTGELFF. Here the CDR3 DNA reads TGTGCCAGCAGCTTGTTGGGGGCTCTTGGCACCGGGGAGCTGTTTTTT.

This chain uses TRBV28 with TRBJ1-5, with D uncertain. The CDR3 is 18 amino acids. Germline CDR1 is MDHEN and CDR2 is SYDVKM. Trimming left V 7 bases short and J 6 bases short, with 28 bases between. The CDR3 loop reads CASNSGVIVRLFGQPQHF. The CDR3 nucleotides are TGTGCCAGCAACTCGGGAGTGATAGTTAGGCTTTTTGGTCAGCCCCAGCATTTT.

The J gene is TRBJ2-1, the V gene TRBV3-1 (or the pseudogene TRBV3-2); 7 nucleotides line up with TRBD2. V dropped 4 bases and J dropped 8; count of bases not matched to a gene: 5. The CDR3 consists of 13 residues. CDR1 and CDR2 from the germline V gene are LGHDT and YNNKEL (reference sequence). CDR3 bases: TGTGCCAGCAGCCCCCCCCTAGCGGATGAGCAGTTCTTC. Its translation is CASSPPLADEQFF.

The J gene is TRBJ2-7, the V gene TRBV5-1; 10 bases align to TRBD2. CDR1 and CDR2 (germline): SGHRS, YFSETQ. V trimming: 7 bases; J trimming: 3 bases; junction bases outside the gene matches: 7. There are 14 residues in the CDR3. CDR3 region: CASASGGGVYEQYF. The CDR3 DNA is TGCGCCAGCGCTAGCGGGGGAGGGGTCTACGAGCAGTACTTC.

This clone has just one count. The genes are TRBV28 and TRBJ1-1, with D perhaps matching TRBD1 (6 bases). Trimming took off 6 bases at V and 1 base at J, with 12 bases between the two ends. Germline CDR1 MDHEN, CDR2 SYDVKM. The CDR3 extends over 14 amino acids. The CDR3 DNA reads as TGTGCCAGCAGATACGCAGGGGAGAACACTGAAGCTTTCTTT. Protein product: CASRYAGENTEAFF.

The V call is TRBV5-1, the J call TRBJ2-5, with unresolved D. Trimming shortened V by 0 bases and J by 4 bases, and 4 bases separated the two germline ends. This CDR3 comprises 12 residues. CDR1 is SGHRS, CDR2 YFSETQ, per germline. The DNA for the CDR3 is TGCGCCAGCAGCTTGGCCGGAGAGACCCAGTACTTC. Its protein is CASSLAGETQYF. The full variable domain, completed using reference TRBV5-1 and TRBJ2-5, is KAGVTQTPRYLIKTRGQQVTLSCSPISGHRSVSWYQQTPGQGLQFLFEYFSETQRNKGNFPGRFSGRQFSNSRSEMNVSTLELGDSALYLCASSLAGETQYFGPGTRLLVL.

About this clone itself: The limits of the CDR3 on the DNA are not certain, so only TCRdb's listed CDR3 is given. V usage is TRBV13 and J usage is TRBJ1-3; the table's D call of TRBD1 was not tested on the DNA. The CDR3 is 16 residues long, ends included. Per germline, CDR1 PRHDT and CDR2 FYEKMQ (reference sequence). CDR3 amino acids: CASSFGPGGSGNTIYF.

The V call is TRBV2, the J call TRBJ1-4; no firm D call. Germline CDR1 SNHLY, CDR2 FYNNEI. V lost 5 bases, J lost 5 bases, and 12 bases lay in between. The CDR3 spans 14 residues. The chain's CDR3 is CASSPYKKNEKLFF. DNA of the CDR3: TGTGCCAGCAGTCCTTACAAAAAAAATGAAAAACTGTTTTTT.

This chain links TRBV30 with TRBJ1-1; perhaps TRBD1 as D (5 bases). The CDR3 runs to 13 residues. Deletions cut 2 bases from V and 5 bases from J, with 12 bases between. Germline-derived CDR1 and CDR2 are GTSNPN and SVGIG (reference sequence). DNA for the CDR3: TGTGCCTGGAGTAAGTTCGGGGGGACTGAAGCTTTCTTT. This codes for CAWSKFGGTEAFF.

The genes are TRBV2 and TRBJ1-1; D is undetermined. CDR1 is SNHLY and CDR2 is FYNNEI in the germline V gene. There are 13 residues in the CDR3. The ends were cut back, 4 bases at V and 1 base at J, with 7 bases in the middle. The CDR3 sequence: CASSGGRNTEAFF. The DNA for the CDR3 is TGTGCCAGCAGTGGTGGCAGGAACACTGAAGCTTTCTTT.

This chain joins TRBV7-8 and TRBJ2-7, with a possible D match to TRBD2 (6 bases). This CDR3 contains 18 residues. Germline loops: CDR1 SGHVS, CDR2 FQNEAQ. Trimming cost V 5 bases and J 5 bases, with 28 bases left between them. The CDR3 DNA reads as TGTGCCAGCAGCCGGATTCTTTCAGGAGACAGCGGGTTAGACGAGCAGTACTTC. Protein product: CASSRILSGDSGLDEQYF.

This rearrangement joins TRBV29-1 to TRBJ2-4; 9 bases match TRBD1. The trim removed 4 bases at V and 7 bases at J, leaving 8 bases unmatched. The germline CDR1 and CDR2 sequences are SQVTM and ANQGSEA. The CDR3 runs 14 residues. Written as DNA, the CDR3 is TGCAGCGTTGTCTTACAGGGGGCTATGAACATTCAGTACTTC. Translating it yields CSVVLQGAMNIQYF.

The chain links TRBV30 to TRBJ2-5; a weak D match, TRBD2 (5 bases). This CDR3 is built from 17 residues. Germline V CDR1 and CDR2: GTSNPN, SVGIG (reference sequence). V lost 3 bases to trimming and J lost 1 base, with 21 bases between them. CDR3: CAWSPTTKWRVQETQYF. The CDR3 bases are TGTGCCTGGAGCCCAACTACCAAATGGCGGGTCCAAGAGACCCAGTACTTC. Drawing the rest from reference TRBV30 and TRBJ2-5, the complete variable domain is SQTIHQWPATLVQPVGSPLSLECTVEGTSNPNLYWYRQAAGRGLQLLFYSVGIGQISSEVPQNLSASRPQDRQFILSSKKLLLSDSGFYLCAWSPTTKWRVQETQYFGPGTRLLVL.

The genes are TRBV5-5 and TRBJ2-2; TRBD1 is a possible D gene (6 bases). Germline CDR1 reads SGHKS; CDR2 reads YYEKEE (reference sequence). Trimming left V 1 base short and J 7 bases short, with 26 bases between. This CDR3 contains 19 residues. The CDR3 here is CASSLKFGGSWGLGGELFF. The CDR3 DNA reads as TGTGCCAGCAGCTTGAAATTTGGGGGCAGTTGGGGATTGGGCGGGGAGCTGTTTTTT.

J is TRBJ2-3 and V is TRBV25-1, with D possibly TRBD1 on 6 matching bases. This CDR3 is built from 15 residues. In germline, CDR1 is MGHDK, CDR2 SYGVNS. Trimming shortened V by 3 bases and J by 3 bases, and 13 bases separated the two germline ends. The CDR3 loop reads CASSDLRDTTDTQYF. CDR3 in DNA: TGTGCCAGCAGTGATCTACGGGACACGACAGATACGCAGTATTTT.

The chain employs TRBV5-1 and TRBJ2-7; D call uncertain. V shed 0 bases and J shed 5 bases, with 9 bases lying between them. This CDR3 has 13 amino acids. Germline lookup yields CDR1 SGHRS and CDR2 YFSETQ. CDR3 DNA sequence: TGCGCCAGCAGCTTGGCCGGTTACGACGAGCAGTACTTC. Translating it yields CASSLAGYDEQYF. Full variable domain (missing parts from reference TRBV5-1 and TRBJ2-7): KAGVTQTPRYLIKTRGQQVTLSCSPISGHRSVSWYQQTPGQGLQFLFEYFSETQRNKGNFPGRFSGRQFSNSRSEMNVSTLELGDSALYLCASSLAGYDEQYFGPGTRLTVT.

J is TRBJ1-6 and V is TRBV3-1 (or the pseudogene TRBV3-2); D gene uncertain. Trimming took off 1 base at V and 10 bases at J, with 8 bases between the two ends. This CDR3 has 13 amino acids. Germline assignment: CDR1 LGHDT and CDR2 YNNKEL (reference sequence). CDR3 in amino acids: CASSQAAESPLHF. The CDR3 DNA reads as TGTGCCAGCAGCCAAGCCGCGGAATCACCCCTCCACTTT.

The chain is built from TRBV2 and TRBJ1-6; no firm D call. The CDR3 is made up of 14 amino acids. Germline V gene lookup returns CDR1 SNHLY and CDR2 FYNNEI. V was shortened by 6 bases and J by 2 bases, with 8 bases between the two germline ends. The DNA of the CDR3 is TGTGCCAGCAGGGAGGACCCCTATAATTCACCCCTCCACTTT. Its translation is CASREDPYNSPLHF. Combining the CDR3 with reference TRBV2 and TRBJ1-6 gives the whole variable domain EPEVTQTPSHQVTQMGQEVILRCVPISNHLYFYWYRQILGQKVEFLVSFYNNEISEKSEIFDDQFSVERPDGSNFTLKIRSTKLEDSAMYFCASREDPYNSPLHFGNGTRLTVT.

The chain recombines TRBV6-5 with TRBJ2-7; 9 bases line up with TRBD1. Trimming took 7 bases from V and 5 from J; bases not matched to a gene: 9. The CDR3 contains 14 residues. Looked up from germline, CDR1 is MNHEY and CDR2 is SVGAGI. CDR3 amino acids: CASKRDRDAHEQYF. The CDR3 region has the DNA TGTGCCAGCAAAAGGGACAGGGATGCCCACGAGCAGTACTTC.

The V call is TRBV18, the J call TRBJ2-5; the D gene is possibly TRBD2 (6 bases). Germline V gene lookup returns CDR1 KGHSH and CDR2 LQKENI. The CDR3 totals 14 residues. Deletions cut 3 bases from V and 4 bases from J, with 12 bases between. This CDR3 reads CASSPRREAETQYF. The DNA of the CDR3 is TGTGCCAGCTCACCTCGAAGGGAGGCAGAGACCCAGTACTTC.